Listed below are T cell receptor beta chains from one sample, sequenced in a study of T cell changes during pregnancy in multiple sclerosis. Generated by immunoSEQ multiplex PCR, the TCRdb table keeps only in-frame clones and is missing some. The data hold about 59,000 clones, with around 93% observed a single time. Sequenced here: CD4+ T cells from peripheral blood mononuclear cells, sampled before pregnancy. These receptors were collected from a female donor with multiple sclerosis, enrolled in a pregnancy study. CDR3s include the opening cysteine and the closing phenylalanine or tryptophan. Each record gives: J gene, D gene, V gene, clone size, CDR3 DNA, CDR3 protein. D genes are given only for firm matches. Expanded clones get a size class; other rows say once, few or many, or leave the size out.

>TRBJ1-2|.|TRBV6-1|.
TGTGCCAGCAGTGAACGTCTACTAAATGGCTACACCTTC
CASSERLLNGYTF
>TRBJ2-1|TRBD2|TRBV9|.
TGTGCCAGCAGCGCCAGAGTGGGGACTAGCGGCTACAATGAGCAGTTCTTC
CASSARVGTSGYNEQFF
>TRBJ2-7|.|TRBV19|.
TGTGCCAGTAGTATAGGATCCTCGAGGAACGAGCAGTACTTC
CASSIGSSRNEQYF
>TRBJ2-3|.|TRBV6-1|.
TGTGCCACCCTCCTAGGAACGCAGTATTTT
CATLLGTQYF
>TRBJ2-7|TRBD2|TRBV29-1|.
TGCAGTGTCCCCCCGGGGCGGGAGGGCTTCAATTGTGCCTACGAGCAGTACTTC
CSVPPGREGFNCAYEQYF
>TRBJ1-4|.|TRBV5-4|.
TGTGCCAGCAGCTTGCCGGGCAGGGATGAAAAACTGTTTTTT
CASSLPGRDEKLFF
>TRBJ2-5|.|TRBV15|.
TGTGCCACCAGCAGAGCGACAATCGAAGAGACCCAGTACTTC
CATSRATIEETQYF
>TRBJ1-4|.|TRBV21-1|.
TGTGCCAGCAGCGTACCCGGGACAGCTGCAACTAATGAAAAACTGTTTTTT
CASSVPGTAATNEKLFF
>TRBJ2-5|.|TRBV6-5|.
TGTGCCAGCAGTTACTCGGGACTCCAAGAGACCCAGTACTTC
CASSYSGLQETQYF
>TRBJ2-5|TRBD2|TRBV28|.
TGTGCCAGCGGGGGGACTAGCGGGGTCAGTGAGACCCAGTACTTC
CASGGTSGVSETQYF
>TRBJ2-1|TRBD2|TRBV2|many
TGTGCCAGCAATACTGTTGGTTTCGTGAGCGGGAGGCAGTTCTTC
CASNTVGFVSGRQFF
>TRBJ2-5|.|TRBV28|.
TGTGCCATACAGGGTCAAGAGACCCAGTACTTC
CAIQGQETQYF
>TRBJ2-4|.|TRBV23-1|.
TGCGCCAGCAAGGTAGGTCGGGTAGCCAAAAACATTCAGTACTTC
CASKVGRVAKNIQYF
>TRBJ2-1|TRBD2|TRBV6-5|.
TGTGCCAGCAGTTCGACTAGCGGGAGCTATTCCAATGAGCAGTTCTTC
CASSSTSGSYSNEQFF
>TRBJ1-2|.|TRBV4-1|.
TGCGCCAGCAGCCAAATTGGCGGGGGGCCCAACTATGGCTACACCTTC
CASSQIGGGPNYGYTF
>TRBJ2-7|TRBD2|TRBV5-4|.
TGTGCCAGCAGCTCCGGGACTAGTTACGAGCAGTACTTC
CASSSGTSYEQYF
>TRBJ2-5|TRBD2|TRBV7-9|.
TGTGCCAGCAGCTTAAAGGGGACTAGGGAAGAGACCCAGTACTTC
CASSLKGTREETQYF
>TRBJ1-1|.|TRBV18|once
TGTGCCAGCTCACCTGGTATGACAGTAGAAGCTTTCTTT
CASSPGMTVEAFF
>TRBJ2-3|TRBD1|TRBV2|.
TGTGCCAGCAGTGAATATATTGACAGGGTCGTGCGAAGCACAGATACGCAGTATTTT
CASSEYIDRVVRSTDTQYF
>TRBJ2-2|.|TRBV2|.
TGTGCCAGCAGTGAACGGTGGAGGCTCCCTAACACCGGGGAGCTGTTTTTT
CASSERWRLPNTGELFF
>TRBJ2-3|.|TRBV5-8|.
TGTGCCAGCAGCTTGGCAGTAACAGGGATTACTGGGTGGGATACGCAGTATTTT
CASSLAVTGITGWDTQYF
>TRBJ1-4|.|TRBV7-9|.
TGTGCCAGCAGCTTAGGGGCTGGCGGGGCCAATGAAAAACTGTTTTTT
CASSLGAGGANEKLFF
>TRBJ1-2|.|TRBV10-2|.
TGCGCCAGCAGTGAGCCTAGGACAGCCTCTAACTATGGCTACACCTTC
CASSEPRTASNYGYTF
>TRBJ2-7|.|TRBV18|.
TGTGCCAGCTCCCTGGACTTCTACGAGCAGTACTTC
CASSLDFYEQYF
>TRBJ1-2|.|TRBV7-2|.
TGTGCCAGCAGCTTAGAGGGACAACCTTGGAGGGGCTACACCTTC
CASSLEGQPWRGYTF
>TRBJ2-3|.|TRBV5-4|.
TGTGCCAGCAGCTTGAGGGGTTTAGATACGCAGTATTTT
CASSLRGLDTQYF
>TRBJ1-5|.|TRBV19|.
TGTGCCAGTAGTATGTTGGGGAGCCCTCAGCCCCAGCATTTT
CASSMLGSPQPQHF
>TRBJ2-1|.|TRBV7-3|.
TGTGCCAGCAGCTTAACGGGAGAACTAAGGCATGAGCAGTTCTTC
CASSLTGELRHEQFF
>TRBJ2-7|.|TRBV5-1|.
TGCGCCAGCAGCTTTGAGGGGGGGGGCACCTACGAGCAGTACTTC
CASSFEGGGTYEQYF
>TRBJ2-5|TRBD2|TRBV6-5|.
TGTGCCAGCAGTTCCTCCGGTGGGAGGGCCTCAGAGACCCAGTACTTC
CASSSSGGRASETQYF
>TRBJ2-2|TRBD1|TRBV6-5|.
TGTGCCAGCCGACAGACAGGGTCGCACACCGGGGAGCTGTTTTTT
CASRQTGSHTGELFF
>TRBJ2-7|TRBD2|TRBV11-3|.
TGTGCCAGCAGTAGAGGGGCAGGGGGCGAAACTAGCGGGGTAAACTACGAGCAGTACTTC
CASSRGAGGETSGVNYEQYF
>TRBJ1-1|TRBD1|TRBV5-1|.
TGCGCCAGCAGCTTGGGGCACCAGGGGGCGAACACTGAAGCTTTCTTT
CASSLGHQGANTEAFF
>TRBJ2-3|.|TRBV28|.
TGTGCCAGCCAGCGGAGGGGCACAGATACGCAGTATTTT
CASQRRGTDTQYF
>TRBJ1-3|.|TRBV2|.
TGTGCCAGCAGCGCCGGGACAACTAAATCTGGAAACACCATATATTTT
CASSAGTTKSGNTIYF
>TRBJ1-2|.|TRBV10-3|.
TGTGCCATCAGTGAGTCTAGCGGGAACTATGGCTACACCTTC
CAISESSGNYGYTF
>TRBJ2-1|TRBD2|TRBV11-3|.
TGTGCCAGCAGCTTAGGAGTTGCGGGGACTAAATACAATGAGCAGTTCTTC
CASSLGVAGTKYNEQFF
>TRBJ2-7|TRBD1|TRBV10-3|.
TGTGCCATCAACGACAGGGGCTACGAGCAGTACTTC
CAINDRGYEQYF
>TRBJ2-1|.|TRBV9|.
TGTGCCAGCAGCGTGGCAGGTTACAATGAGCAGTTCTTC
CASSVAGYNEQFF
>TRBJ2-3|.|TRBV4-1|.
TGCGCCAGCAGCCTAAGGGGTACACTAGATACGCAGTATTTT
CASSLRGTLDTQYF
>TRBJ2-2|TRBD1|TRBV27|.
TGTGCCAGCGGCGTCACAGGGGAGAACACCGGGGAGCTGTTTTTT
CASGVTGENTGELFF
>TRBJ1-1|.|TRBV5-4|.
TGTGCCAGCAGCTTGGACAGCTTTCACACTGAAGCTTTCTTT
CASSLDSFHTEAFF
>TRBJ2-3|TRBD2|TRBV28|.
TGTGCCAGCAATAACCAGGGACTAGCGATCACAGATACGCAGTATTTT
CASNNQGLAITDTQYF
>TRBJ1-5|TRBD1|TRBV27|.
TGTGCCAGCAGTGCGGAAAACAGGGGCGATCAGCCCCAGCATTTT
CASSAENRGDQPQHF
>TRBJ2-5|TRBD1|TRBV29-1|once
TGCAGCGTTGTTAGACAGGGGATTCGGGAGACCCAGTACTTC
CSVVRQGIRETQYF
>TRBJ1-4|TRBD1|TRBV19|.
TGTGCCAGTAGTATAGACCGGACAGGGTCCACTGAAAAACTGTTTTTT
CASSIDRTGSTEKLFF
>TRBJ2-1|TRBD2|TRBV4-2|.
TGTGCCAGCAGCCAAGTCCCCAGCGGGATAATCAGCAATGAGCAGTTCTTC
CASSQVPSGIISNEQFF
>TRBJ1-1|.|TRBV4-1|.
TGCGCCAGCAGCCCCATTGGGACAAGAGATTTGAACACTGAAGCTTTCTTT
CASSPIGTRDLNTEAFF
>TRBJ1-2|TRBD1|TRBV28|.
TGTGCCAGCAGTTTATCGGCCAGGGGGCAAGGGGGCTACACCTTC
CASSLSARGQGGYTF
>TRBJ2-1|.|TRBV6-5|.
TGTGCCAGCAGCCCGTTTGGAGCGCCATACAATGAGCAGTTCTTC
CASSPFGAPYNEQFF
>TRBJ2-1|.|TRBV9|.
TGTGCCAGCAGCGTAGTCAGTGGGGGGATTGATGAGCAGTTCTTC
CASSVVSGGIDEQFF
>TRBJ2-5|.|TRBV7-3|.
TGTGCCAGCGCCCTGTCTGGTAGTGGAGAGACCCAGTACTTC
CASALSGSGETQYF
>TRBJ2-7|.|TRBV5-1|.
TGCGCCAGCAGCTGGGCGGACGGGACCTACGAGCAGTACTTC
CASSWADGTYEQYF
>TRBJ2-1|TRBD2|TRBV10-3|.
TGTGCCATCAGTGAGTCCGGCCTAGCGGGAGGGACAGAGCAGTTCTTC
CAISESGLAGGTEQFF
>TRBJ1-2|.|TRBV28|.
TGTGCCAGCAGTAAGACAGTTAACTATGGCTACACCTTC
CASSKTVNYGYTF